The rows below give T cell receptor beta chains drawn from one sample of a study of cytomegalovirus exposure and HLA in healthy donors. Measured with immunoSEQ multiplex PCR; TCRdb has only the in-frame clones, and not every one. This sample has 100,000 to 120,000 clones, with 70% to 85% found just once. Specimen: PBMCs. These receptors came from a woman aged 18-29 years in good health and CMV-seronegative. Both conserved end residues are part of each CDR3. D genes are given only for firm matches. Clone size is not always given. Where it is, it says once, few, many or a class for expanded clones.

v_gene: TRBV28
j_gene: TRBJ1-1
d_gene: .
abundance: .
CDR3nt: TGTGCCAGCACATTAGGGGTGCGCACTGAAGCTTTCTTT
CDR3aa: CASTLGVRTEAFF

v_gene: TRBV27
j_gene: TRBJ2-2
d_gene: .
abundance: .
CDR3nt: TGTGCCAGCAGCTCCCGTCACGGCACCGGGGAGCTGTTTTTT
CDR3aa: CASSSRHGTGELFF

v_gene: TRBV10-3
j_gene: TRBJ2-7
d_gene: .
abundance: .
CDR3nt: TGTGCCATCAGTATAACAGGGTTCCGGAACGAGCAGTACTTC
CDR3aa: CAISITGFRNEQYF

v_gene: TRBV27
j_gene: TRBJ1-1
d_gene: .
abundance: .
CDR3nt: TGTGCCAGCAGGGGTGGGCCTGAAGCTTTCTTT
CDR3aa: CASRGGPEAFF

v_gene: TRBV6-1
j_gene: TRBJ2-7
d_gene: TRBD2
abundance: .
CDR3nt: TGTGCCAGCAGTGAAGCCGGGCCGGGACTAGCGGGGACCTACGAGCAGTACTTC
CDR3aa: CASSEAGPGLAGTYEQYF

v_gene: TRBV15
j_gene: TRBJ1-5
d_gene: .
abundance: .
CDR3nt: TGTGCCACCAGCAGTCAGGGTGGTATTGGGGGCGGACAGCCCCAGCATTTT
CDR3aa: CATSSQGGIGGGQPQHF

v_gene: TRBV30
j_gene: TRBJ1-3
d_gene: .
abundance: once
CDR3nt: TGTGCCTGGAGTCATAACAGGGTCCCCGACTCTGGAAACACCATATATTTT
CDR3aa: CAWSHNRVPDSGNTIYF

v_gene: TRBV7-6
j_gene: TRBJ2-7
d_gene: .
abundance: .
CDR3nt: TGTGCCAGCAGCTTAGAGCCGGGGTGGCAGAACGAGCAGTACTTC
CDR3aa: CASSLEPGWQNEQYF

v_gene: TRBV7-8
j_gene: TRBJ2-1
d_gene: .
abundance: .
CDR3nt: TGTGCCAGCAGCTTAGAATCTACCCGTGGGCATGAGCAGTTCTTC
CDR3aa: CASSLESTRGHEQFF

v_gene: TRBV19
j_gene: TRBJ1-5
d_gene: .
abundance: .
CDR3nt: TGTGCCAGTACGGTCCCAGGGAACAATCAGCCCCAGCATTTT
CDR3aa: CASTVPGNNQPQHF

v_gene: TRBV13
j_gene: TRBJ1-1
d_gene: .
abundance: few
CDR3nt: TGTGCCAGCAGCTCTAGGGAGGACACTGAAGCTTTCTTT
CDR3aa: CASSSREDTEAFF

v_gene: TRBV6-1
j_gene: TRBJ2-1
d_gene: TRBD2
abundance: once
CDR3nt: TGTGCCAGCAGTGATGTGGGCGGGGGGCACAATGAGCAGTTCTTC
CDR3aa: CASSDVGGGHNEQFF

v_gene: TRBV30
j_gene: TRBJ1-1
d_gene: TRBD1
abundance: .
CDR3nt: TGTGCCTTCGCAGGGGGCCCCTACAGGGTAAACGCTGAAGCTTTCTTT
CDR3aa: CAFAGGPYRVNAEAFF

v_gene: TRBV4-1
j_gene: TRBJ1-1
d_gene: .
abundance: .
CDR3nt: TGCGCCAGCAGCCCGACCGGGGGAGCTAACACTGAAGCTTTCTTT
CDR3aa: CASSPTGGANTEAFF

v_gene: TRBV9
j_gene: TRBJ2-5
d_gene: .
abundance: .
CDR3nt: TGTGCCAGCAGCGCGACAGGTAACCAAGAGACCCAGTACTTC
CDR3aa: CASSATGNQETQYF

v_gene: TRBV30
j_gene: TRBJ1-2
d_gene: TRBD1
abundance: .
CDR3nt: TGTGCCTCCCGGACAGGGAACTATGGCTACGCCTTC
CDR3aa: CASRTGNYGYAF

v_gene: TRBV5-8
j_gene: TRBJ1-1
d_gene: .
abundance: .
CDR3nt: TGTGCCAGCAGCCGAAATTCTAACCTTGAAGCTTTCTTT
CDR3aa: CASSRNSNLEAFF

v_gene: TRBV7-9
j_gene: TRBJ2-1
d_gene: .
abundance: .
CDR3nt: TGTGCCAGCAGCCCCGACAGGAATGAGCAGTTCTTC
CDR3aa: CASSPDRNEQFF

v_gene: TRBV4-1
j_gene: TRBJ1-2
d_gene: .
abundance: .
CDR3nt: TGCGCCAGCAGCCAAGAGGAGCTTAACTATGGCTACACCTTC
CDR3aa: CASSQEELNYGYTF

v_gene: TRBV2
j_gene: TRBJ2-3
d_gene: .
abundance: .
CDR3nt: TGTGCCAGCCTCGGGGCTAGCGGCACAGATACGCAGTATTTT
CDR3aa: CASLGASGTDTQYF

v_gene: TRBV28
j_gene: TRBJ1-6
d_gene: .
abundance: .
CDR3nt: TGTGCCAGCAGTTTATACCGGGGACTTAATTCACCCCTCCACTTT
CDR3aa: CASSLYRGLNSPLHF

v_gene: TRBV19
j_gene: TRBJ2-3
d_gene: .
abundance: .
CDR3nt: TGTGCCAGTAGTATGAATAGCCTTACTGGCGGAGATACGCAGTATTTT
CDR3aa: CASSMNSLTGGDTQYF

v_gene: TRBV11-1
j_gene: TRBJ2-7
d_gene: .
abundance: .
CDR3nt: TGTGCCAGCAGCTCGGACAGCACTACCTACGAGCAGTACTTC
CDR3aa: CASSSDSTTYEQYF

v_gene: TRBV7-2
j_gene: TRBJ2-7
d_gene: .
abundance: .
CDR3nt: TGTGCCAGCAGCACTCGGACTCGGTACGAGCAGTACTTC
CDR3aa: CASSTRTRYEQYF

v_gene: TRBV7-8
j_gene: TRBJ2-2
d_gene: .
abundance: .
CDR3nt: TGTGCCAGCAGCTTAGTTCCCCCATCGAACACCGGGGAGCTGTTTTTT
CDR3aa: CASSLVPPSNTGELFF

v_gene: TRBV7-2
j_gene: TRBJ1-5
d_gene: .
abundance: .
CDR3nt: TGTGCCAGCAGCTTAGAGGCGGGCAATCAGCCCCAGCATTTT
CDR3aa: CASSLEAGNQPQHF

v_gene: TRBV5-1
j_gene: TRBJ1-1
d_gene: .
abundance: .
CDR3nt: TGCGCCAGCAGCCCGCTGGGGGGGAACACTGAAGCTTTCTTT
CDR3aa: CASSPLGGNTEAFF

v_gene: TRBV2
j_gene: TRBJ1-5
d_gene: .
abundance: few
CDR3nt: TGTGCCAGCAGTGACAGGGATAGCAATCAGCCCCAGCATTTT
CDR3aa: CASSDRDSNQPQHF

v_gene: TRBV18
j_gene: TRBJ2-3
d_gene: .
abundance: once
CDR3nt: TGTGCCAGCTCACCACCGACAGCGGGACACCACACAGATACGCAGTATTTT
CDR3aa: CASSPPTAGHHTDTQYF

v_gene: TRBV5-1
j_gene: TRBJ1-1
d_gene: .
abundance: .
CDR3nt: TGCGCCAGCAGCTTGTCTCCGGGTTTGGACACTGAAGCTTTCTTT
CDR3aa: CASSLSPGLDTEAFF

v_gene: TRBV28
j_gene: TRBJ2-7
d_gene: TRBD1
abundance: .
CDR3nt: TGTGCCAGCAGCAAACGATCGGTGGGACAGAGCGAGCAGTACTTC
CDR3aa: CASSKRSVGQSEQYF

v_gene: TRBV30
j_gene: TRBJ1-6
d_gene: .
abundance: .
CDR3nt: TGTGCCTTCCAGCGCCTTCATTCACCCCTCCACTTT
CDR3aa: CAFQRLHSPLHF

v_gene: TRBV7-9
j_gene: TRBJ1-2
d_gene: .
abundance: .
CDR3nt: TGTGCCAGCAGCTTAGGGGCAGGGGGCTACACCTTC
CDR3aa: CASSLGAGGYTF

v_gene: TRBV25-1
j_gene: TRBJ1-1
d_gene: TRBD1
abundance: once
CDR3nt: TGTGCCAGCGGGGGACAGGGGTACACTGAAGCTTTCTTT
CDR3aa: CASGGQGYTEAFF

v_gene: TRBV5-5
j_gene: TRBJ1-6
d_gene: .
abundance: .
CDR3nt: TGTGCCAGCAGCCTTGAGACAGGTCCCCCGCCCCTCCACTTT
CDR3aa: CASSLETGPPPLHF

v_gene: TRBV6-4
j_gene: TRBJ2-3
d_gene: TRBD2
abundance: .
CDR3nt: TGTGCCAGCAGTGACGGGACTAGCAGCACAGATACGCAGTATTTT
CDR3aa: CASSDGTSSTDTQYF

v_gene: TRBV6-1
j_gene: TRBJ2-1
d_gene: .
abundance: .
CDR3nt: TGTGCCAGCATAAGAGGCTACAATGAGCAGTTCTTC
CDR3aa: CASIRGYNEQFF

v_gene: TRBV7-8
j_gene: TRBJ2-2
d_gene: TRBD2
abundance: once
CDR3nt: TGTGCCAGCAGCCAAAGAGCGGGGGGGAAATCCGGGGAGCTGTTTTTT
CDR3aa: CASSQRAGGKSGELFF

v_gene: TRBV5-4
j_gene: TRBJ2-1
d_gene: .
abundance: .
CDR3nt: TGTGCCAGCAGCCCCCTAGCAGGTTTCTACAATGAGCAGTTCTTC
CDR3aa: CASSPLAGFYNEQFF

v_gene: TRBV25-1
j_gene: TRBJ2-1
d_gene: .
abundance: .
CDR3nt: TGTGCCAGCAGTGACCGACAGGTTTACAATGAGCAGTTCTTC
CDR3aa: CASSDRQVYNEQFF

v_gene: TRBV2
j_gene: TRBJ2-7
d_gene: .
abundance: .
CDR3nt: TGTGCCAGCAGTGGAAGGAGCTCCTACGAGCAGTACTTC
CDR3aa: CASSGRSSYEQYF

v_gene: TRBV7-9
j_gene: TRBJ2-7
d_gene: TRBD1
abundance: .
CDR3nt: TGTGCCAGCAGCTTAGTTGTGACAGGGAGCTACGAGCAGTACTTC
CDR3aa: CASSLVVTGSYEQYF

v_gene: TRBV2
j_gene: TRBJ1-2
d_gene: .
abundance: .
CDR3nt: TGTGCCAGCAGTAATTGGGGGGAGGACACCTTC
CDR3aa: CASSNWGEDTF

v_gene: TRBV7-6
j_gene: TRBJ2-7
d_gene: TRBD1
abundance: once
CDR3nt: TGTGCCAGCAGCTTGGAGACAGGGGCCGAGCAGTACTTC
CDR3aa: CASSLETGAEQYF

v_gene: TRBV13
j_gene: TRBJ2-5
d_gene: .
abundance: .
CDR3nt: TGTGCCAGCAGCTTAGCCCGGGGTTCCGGAGAGACCCAGTACTTC
CDR3aa: CASSLARGSGETQYF

v_gene: TRBV25-1
j_gene: TRBJ2-6
d_gene: .
abundance: .
CDR3nt: TGTGCCAGCAGTGCGGGACTTCTCTCTGGGGCCAACGTCCTGACTTTC
CDR3aa: CASSAGLLSGANVLTF

v_gene: TRBV6-1
j_gene: TRBJ2-5
d_gene: .
abundance: once
CDR3nt: TGTGCCAGCAGTGAAGCGGGGCTAGAGACCCAGTACTTC
CDR3aa: CASSEAGLETQYF

v_gene: TRBV6-4
j_gene: TRBJ2-3
d_gene: TRBD2
abundance: .
CDR3nt: TGTGCCAGCAGTGATGGCGCGGGGGGTGGAGATACGCAGTATTTT
CDR3aa: CASSDGAGGGDTQYF

v_gene: TRBV15
j_gene: TRBJ2-3
d_gene: TRBD1
abundance: .
CDR3nt: TGTGCCACCAGCAGGGACAGGTGGGCGCAGTATTTT
CDR3aa: CATSRDRWAQYF

v_gene: TRBV29-1
j_gene: TRBJ2-5
d_gene: .
abundance: .
CDR3nt: TGCAGCGGGAGGGCTGGAGGAGGTGAGACCCAGTACTTC
CDR3aa: CSGRAGGGETQYF

v_gene: TRBV2
j_gene: TRBJ2-7
d_gene: TRBD2
abundance: .
CDR3nt: TGTGCCAGCTCCCCCAGCGGGGGCCCATACGAGCAGTACTTC
CDR3aa: CASSPSGGPYEQYF

v_gene: TRBV27
j_gene: TRBJ1-6
d_gene: .
abundance: .
CDR3nt: TGTGCCAGCAGTTCCTGGGGGCAGCTTAATTCACCCCTCCACTTT
CDR3aa: CASSSWGQLNSPLHF

v_gene: TRBV19
j_gene: TRBJ2-1
d_gene: TRBD2
abundance: .
CDR3nt: TGTGCCAGTAGTATAGTAAGCGGGGGGGGGAATGAGCAGTTCTTC
CDR3aa: CASSIVSGGGNEQFF

v_gene: TRBV7-3
j_gene: TRBJ1-6
d_gene: TRBD1
abundance: .
CDR3nt: TGTGCCAGCAGCTCGGACAGGCTCGGTTCACCCCTCCACTTT
CDR3aa: CASSSDRLGSPLHF